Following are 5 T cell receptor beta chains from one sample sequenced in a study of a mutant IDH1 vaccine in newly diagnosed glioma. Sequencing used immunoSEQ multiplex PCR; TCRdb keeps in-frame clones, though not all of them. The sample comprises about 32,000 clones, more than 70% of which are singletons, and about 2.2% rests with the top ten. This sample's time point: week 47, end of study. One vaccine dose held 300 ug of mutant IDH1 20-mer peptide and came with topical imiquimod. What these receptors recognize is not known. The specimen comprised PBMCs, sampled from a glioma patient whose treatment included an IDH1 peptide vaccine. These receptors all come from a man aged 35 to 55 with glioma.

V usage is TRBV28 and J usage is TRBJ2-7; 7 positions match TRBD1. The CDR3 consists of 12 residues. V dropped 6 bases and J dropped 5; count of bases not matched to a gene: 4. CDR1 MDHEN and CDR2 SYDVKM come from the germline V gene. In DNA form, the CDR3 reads TGTGCCAGCAGCGACAGGGTGCACGAGCAGTACGTC. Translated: CASSDRVHEQYV.

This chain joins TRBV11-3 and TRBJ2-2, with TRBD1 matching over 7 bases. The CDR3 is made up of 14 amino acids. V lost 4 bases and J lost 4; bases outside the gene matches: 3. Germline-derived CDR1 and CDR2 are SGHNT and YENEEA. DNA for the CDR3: TGTGCCAGCAGCTACGGGACAGTCACCGGGGAGCTGTTTTTT. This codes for CASSYGTVTGELFF.

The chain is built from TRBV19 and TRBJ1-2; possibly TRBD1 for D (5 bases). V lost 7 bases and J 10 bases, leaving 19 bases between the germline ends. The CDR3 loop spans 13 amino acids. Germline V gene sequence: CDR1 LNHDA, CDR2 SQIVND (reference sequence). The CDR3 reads CASTPGGSDYYTF. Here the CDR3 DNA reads TGTGCCAGTACCCCTGGGGGTTCTGATTACTACACCTTC.

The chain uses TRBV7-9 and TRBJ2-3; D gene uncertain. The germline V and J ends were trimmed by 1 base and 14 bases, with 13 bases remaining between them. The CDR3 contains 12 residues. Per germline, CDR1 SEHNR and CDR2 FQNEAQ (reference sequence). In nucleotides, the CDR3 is TGTGCCAGCAGCTTAGTGGCGGACCGGAGGTATTTT. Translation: CASSLVADRRYF.

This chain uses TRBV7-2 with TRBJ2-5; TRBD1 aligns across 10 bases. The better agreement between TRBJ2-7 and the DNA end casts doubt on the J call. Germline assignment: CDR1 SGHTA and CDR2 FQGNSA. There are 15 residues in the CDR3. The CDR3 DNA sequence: TGTGCCAGCAGCCGGAGACAGGGGGCGCAGGACGAGCAGTACTTC. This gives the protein CASSRRQGAQDEQYF.